This passage covers 28 T cell receptor beta chains from one sample sequenced in a study of response to subunit inactivated influenza vaccine. One entry per CDR3 protein results from TCRdb running MiXCR on the RT-PCR reads. The sample yields about 160,000 distinct CDR3 sequences, roughly 10% seen once. Sequencing used non-naive T cells sorted from PBMCs, obtained roughly 47 days after vaccination. All receptors come from a middle-aged man who received an inactivated influenza vaccine.

A few counts support this clonotype. The V gene is TRBV12-3 or TRBV12-4, the J gene TRBJ2-1; 8 bases are a match to TRBD2. V lost 4 bases and J lost 7; bases outside the gene matches: 12. There are 16 residues in the CDR3. Here the CDR3 reads CASSSPPGLVVNEQFF. In DNA, the CDR3 is TGTGCCAGCAGTTCACCCCCGGGACTAGTAGTTAATGAGCAGTTCTTC.

The V call is TRBV11-2, the J call TRBJ2-7, with 10 bases identical to TRBD2. There are 15 residues in the CDR3. The trim removed 3 bases at V and 2 bases at J, leaving 4 bases unmatched. Germline V lookup: CDR1 SGHAT, CDR2 FQNNGV. DNA for the CDR3: TGTGCCAGCAGCTTGGCTAGCGGGGGAACCTACGAGCAGTACTTC. This translates into CASSLASGGTYEQYF.

This clonotype was detected many times. The V and J genes are TRBV4-2 and TRBJ1-1; TRBD1 agrees at 8 bases. The ends lost 4 bases at V and 5 bases at J; junction bases unmatched: 6. The CDR3 has 14 amino acids. Germline CDR1 reads LGHNA; CDR2 reads YNFKEQ. The CDR3 reads CASSRGQGETEAFF. In nucleotides, the CDR3 is TGTGCCAGCAGCCGCGGACAGGGTGAAACTGAAGCTTTCTTT.

This chain joins TRBV5-1 and TRBJ2-5; D unresolved. The length of the CDR3 is 13 residues. Germline V CDR1 and CDR2: SGHRS, YFSETQ. Trimming left V 2 bases short and J 9 bases short, with 14 bases between. CDR3 protein: CASSFDRPEAQYF. The CDR3 coding sequence is TGCGCCAGCAGCTTTGACCGCCCGGAAGCCCAGTACTTC.

This clonotype was counted many times. This chain uses TRBV5-1 with TRBJ2-5, with D possibly being TRBD1 (6 bases). The V and J ends lost 4 bases and 2 bases respectively, with 12 bases between them. The V gene's germline CDR1 is SGHRS and CDR2 YFSETQ. CDR3 length: 14 residues. For the CDR3, the DNA is TGCGCCAGCAGCGATCCAGGGGTACAAGAGACCCAGTACTTC. Its protein product is CASSDPGVQETQYF.

This clonotype has a handful of counts. Written as DNA, the CDR3 is TGTGCCAGCAGGGGAGCGGGAGAAAGCTCCTACGAGCAGTACTTC. Protein sequence: CASRGAGESSYEQYF. The rearrangement uses TRBV7-9 and TRBJ2-7; 8 bases agree with TRBD2. V lost 6 bases, J lost 0 bases, and 7 bases stayed unmatched. Germline V gene lookup returns CDR1 SEHNR and CDR2 FQNEAQ (reference sequence). The CDR3 spans 15 residues.

The rearrangement joins TRBV12-3 or TRBV12-4 to TRBJ1-1; D gene uncertain. V dropped 2 bases and J dropped 2 bases, with 9 bases sitting between them. The CDR3 has 14 amino acids. CDR3 bases: TGTGCCAGCAGTTTAAATCACCCCAACACTGAAGCTTTCTTT. Its translation is CASSLNHPNTEAFF.

This clonotype has a handful of counts. This sequence joins TRBV2 and TRBJ2-7; D not resolved. This CDR3 comprises 11 residues. Germline V gene data show CDR1 as SNHLY and CDR2 as FYNNEI. Deletions cut 2 bases from V and 4 bases from J, with 3 bases between. The CDR3 region is CASSEPYEQYF. DNA of the CDR3: TGTGCCAGCAGTGAACCTTACGAGCAGTACTTC. The full variable domain, its missing parts supplied by reference TRBV2 and TRBJ2-7, is EPEVTQTPSHQVTQMGQEVILRCVPISNHLYFYWYRQILGQKVEFLVSFYNNEISEKSEIFDDQFSVERPDGSNFTLKIRSTKLEDSAMYFCASSEPYEQYFGPGTRLTVT.

This clonotype was detected only a few times. The CDR3 bases are TGTGCCAGCAGCCCCGCTTTGACAGAAGACTATGGCTACACCTTC. This gives the protein CASSPALTEDYGYTF. This sequence joins TRBV7-9 and TRBJ1-2, with D possibly being TRBD1 (5 bases). CDR3 size: 15 residues. Trimming cost V 5 bases and J 3 bases, with 16 bases left between them. Germline V gene lookup returns CDR1 SEHNR and CDR2 FQNEAQ (reference sequence).

This clonotype showed up just a few times. The V call is TRBV20-1, the J call TRBJ1-1; 7 bases are a match to TRBD1. CDR1 DFQATT and CDR2 SNEGSKA come from the germline V gene (reference sequence). With V trimmed by 5 bases and J by 2 bases, 8 bases remained unmatched. This CDR3 is 14 amino acids long. This chain's CDR3 is CSAGIDRVNTEAFF. The DNA of the CDR3 is TGCAGTGCTGGTATCGACAGGGTTAACACTGAAGCTTTCTTT.

This clonotype was seen at least ten times. The rearrangement links TRBV20-1 to TRBJ2-7; D may match TRBD1 or TRBD2 (5 bases each). CDR3 size: 14 residues. Trimming removed 3 bases at V and 2 bases at J, with 14 bases between. CDR1 DFQATT and CDR2 SNEGSKA come from the germline V gene (reference sequence). CDR3 sequence: CSASWQGATYEQYF. The CDR3 nucleotides are TGCAGTGCTAGTTGGCAGGGAGCGACCTACGAGCAGTACTTC.

This clonotype was seen repeatedly, ten times or more. J is TRBJ2-5 and V is TRBV2, with D possibly TRBD1 on 5 matching bases. This CDR3 region has 15 residues. Trimming took 3 bases from V and 2 from J, leaving 13 bases between them. CDR1 is SNHLY, CDR2 FYNNEI, per germline. This CDR3 is CASSDLVRAQETQYF. Written as DNA, the CDR3 is TGTGCCAGCAGTGATCTGGTCAGGGCGCAAGAGACCCAGTACTTC.

The rearrangement uses TRBV7-2 and TRBJ1-4, with D unclear. In germline, CDR1 is SGHTA, CDR2 FQGNSA. The CDR3 totals 17 residues. Trimming shortened V by 4 bases and J by 0 bases, and 15 bases separated the two germline ends. As DNA, the CDR3 is TGTGCCAGCAGCTCTCGGCCCACGGGCGCAACTAATGAAAAACTGTTTTTT. It translates to CASSSRPTGATNEKLFF.

This rearrangement joins TRBV4-3 to TRBJ2-3, with D possibly called TRBD1 or TRBD2 (6 bases each). Trimming left V 4 bases short and J 4 bases short, with 18 bases between. From germline, CDR1 is LGHNA and CDR2 YSLEER. The CDR3 runs 16 residues. CDR3 protein: CASSPEAEGGADTQYF. CDR3 bases: TGCGCCAGCAGCCCAGAAGCGGAGGGGGGTGCAGATACGCAGTATTTT.

This chain joins TRBV20-1 and TRBJ2-3; the D gene is possibly TRBD2 (5 bases). Between the trimmed V and J ends, which lost 3 bases and 2 bases, there was a span of 18 bases. This CDR3 comprises 16 residues. Germline CDR1 is DFQATT and CDR2 is SNEGSKA (reference sequence). The CDR3 coding sequence is TGCAGTGCTAGGTCCCTTCAGCTAGCCAACACAGATACGCAGTATTTT. Protein: CSARSLQLANTDTQYF.

This clonotype came up a few times. This chain links TRBV5-1 with TRBJ2-7; D remains unclear. The CDR3 runs to 17 residues. CDR1 is SGHRS, CDR2 YFSETQ, per germline. Trimming pared 3 bases from V and 2 bases from J, leaving 21 bases between. CDR3 region: CASSYGSRAQQTYEQYF. The DNA for the CDR3 is TGCGCCAGCAGCTATGGGTCTCGGGCGCAGCAGACCTACGAGCAGTACTTC.

This clonotype was seen only a few times. This chain joins TRBV7-2 and TRBJ2-1, with D perhaps TRBD1 or TRBD2 (5 bases each). Germline V CDR1 and CDR2: SGHTA, FQGNSA. This CDR3 is built from 15 residues. Trimming took off 6 bases at V and 1 base at J, with 13 bases between the two ends. The CDR3 reads CASRVGAGSYNEQFF. CDR3 DNA: TGTGCCAGCAGGGTCGGGGCAGGGTCCTACAATGAGCAGTTCTTC.

This clonotype was counted at least ten times. This chain links TRBV7-9 with TRBJ2-7, with 7 bases matching TRBD1. The CDR3 covers 13 residues. CDR1 SEHNR and CDR2 FQNEAQ come from the germline V gene (reference sequence). V gave up 5 bases and J gave up 3 bases; unmatched junction bases: 4. The CDR3 coding sequence is TGTGCCAGCAGCAGAGGACAGGACTACGAGCAGTACTTC. It is translated as CASSRGQDYEQYF.

There are a few counts of this clonotype. The V call is TRBV15, the J call TRBJ1-6; D is undetermined. CDR3 size: 14 residues. CDR1 is LNHNV, CDR2 YYDKDF, per germline (reference sequence). Trimming removed 3 bases at V and 6 bases at J, with 9 bases between. CDR3 DNA: TGTGCCACCAGCAGGGACGGCCCTAATTCACCCCTCCACTTT. Translated: CATSRDGPNSPLHF.

This clonotype was observed many times. This sequence joins TRBV7-3 and TRBJ2-3, with a possible D match to TRBD2 (6 bases). The germline V and J ends were trimmed by 4 bases and 6 bases, with 11 bases remaining between them. The CDR3 sequence is 13 residues long. Germline V gives CDR1 SGHTA, CDR2 FQGTGA. The CDR3 is CASSWEAYDTQYF. The CDR3 region has the DNA TGTGCCAGCAGCTGGGAGGCGTATGATACGCAGTATTTT.

This rearrangement joins TRBV5-1 to TRBJ1-4, with 10 bases identical to TRBD1. The germline V gene has CDR1 SGHRS and CDR2 YFSETQ. Germline trimming cut 0 bases from V and 11 bases from J; bases unmatched to any gene: 10. This CDR3 has 16 residues. As DNA, the CDR3 is TGCGCCAGCAGCTTGGAGGTCCCGGGACAGGGGTATAAACTGTTTTTT. Translating gives CASSLEVPGQGYKLFF.

The chain recombines TRBV3-1 with TRBJ2-1; the D gene is possibly TRBD2 (6 bases). Trimming removed 4 bases at V and 7 bases at J, with 11 bases between. The CDR3 totals 13 residues. Germline CDR1 and CDR2: LGHDT and YNNKEL (reference sequence). CDR3 nucleotides: TGTGCCAGCAGCCGCCGGGAGAAGAATGAGCAGTTCTTC. Translated: CASSRREKNEQFF.

This chain's CDR3 is CASRPRGGGGNEKLFF. The CDR3 DNA is TGTGCCAGCAGGCCTAGAGGGGGCGGTGGAAATGAAAAACTGTTTTTT. The rearrangement joins TRBV5-6 to TRBJ1-4, with TRBD1 matching over 7 bases. Per the germline V gene, CDR1 is SGHDT and CDR2 is YYEEEE. The ends lost 5 bases at V and 5 bases at J; junction bases unmatched: 12. This CDR3 has 16 amino acids.

This rearrangement joins TRBV6-2 or TRBV6-3 to TRBJ2-7; 13 bases fit TRBD2. CDR3 length: 14 amino acids. Germline values: CDR1 MNHEY, CDR2 SVGEGT. J was trimmed by 3 bases and V by 6 bases; bases with no gene match: 2. CDR3 in amino acids: CASRTSGGNYEQYF. In DNA form, the CDR3 reads TGTGCCAGCAGGACTAGCGGGGGGAACTACGAGCAGTACTTC.

This clonotype showed up many times. The chain links TRBV4-3 to TRBJ1-1; possibly TRBD1 for D (6 bases). The CDR3 is 15 residues long. CDR1 is LGHNA, CDR2 YSLEER, per germline. Trimming pared 0 bases from V and 4 bases from J, leaving 12 bases between. CDR3 sequence (DNA): TGCGCCAGCAGCCAAGATACGGGGGCGAGCACTGAAGCTTTCTTT. Amino acid sequence: CASSQDTGASTEAFF.

V usage is TRBV7-2 and J usage is TRBJ1-6, with a tentative D call TRBD1 (5 bases). The CDR3 length is 14 residues. The V end was cut by 5 bases, the J end by 5 bases, with 10 bases between. Germline loops: CDR1 SGHTA, CDR2 FQGNSA. Here the CDR3 DNA reads TGTGCCAGCAGCCCGGGGACGGATAATTCACCCCTCCACTTT. It specifies CASSPGTDNSPLHF.

This clonotype has more than one count but fewer than ten. V is TRBV2 and J is TRBJ2-1, with D tentatively TRBD1 (5 bases). V shed 7 bases and J shed 5 bases, with 12 bases lying between them. This CDR3 is built from 13 residues. The germline CDR1 and CDR2 sequences are SNHLY and FYNNEI. The CDR3 spells CASTSGSHNEQFF. The DNA of the CDR3 is TGTGCCAGCACCTCAGGGTCCCACAATGAGCAGTTCTTC.

This clonotype was seen at least ten times. J is TRBJ1-2 and V is TRBV3-1, with 8 bases matching TRBD1. Trimming removed 0 bases from V and 7 bases from J; junction bases left unmatched: 10. CDR3 size: 16 residues. Looked up from germline, CDR1 is LGHDT and CDR2 is YNNKEL (reference sequence). The chain's CDR3 is CASSQDQYPTGAGYTF. The CDR3 nucleotides read TGTGCCAGCAGCCAAGATCAGTACCCGACAGGGGCTGGCTACACCTTC.